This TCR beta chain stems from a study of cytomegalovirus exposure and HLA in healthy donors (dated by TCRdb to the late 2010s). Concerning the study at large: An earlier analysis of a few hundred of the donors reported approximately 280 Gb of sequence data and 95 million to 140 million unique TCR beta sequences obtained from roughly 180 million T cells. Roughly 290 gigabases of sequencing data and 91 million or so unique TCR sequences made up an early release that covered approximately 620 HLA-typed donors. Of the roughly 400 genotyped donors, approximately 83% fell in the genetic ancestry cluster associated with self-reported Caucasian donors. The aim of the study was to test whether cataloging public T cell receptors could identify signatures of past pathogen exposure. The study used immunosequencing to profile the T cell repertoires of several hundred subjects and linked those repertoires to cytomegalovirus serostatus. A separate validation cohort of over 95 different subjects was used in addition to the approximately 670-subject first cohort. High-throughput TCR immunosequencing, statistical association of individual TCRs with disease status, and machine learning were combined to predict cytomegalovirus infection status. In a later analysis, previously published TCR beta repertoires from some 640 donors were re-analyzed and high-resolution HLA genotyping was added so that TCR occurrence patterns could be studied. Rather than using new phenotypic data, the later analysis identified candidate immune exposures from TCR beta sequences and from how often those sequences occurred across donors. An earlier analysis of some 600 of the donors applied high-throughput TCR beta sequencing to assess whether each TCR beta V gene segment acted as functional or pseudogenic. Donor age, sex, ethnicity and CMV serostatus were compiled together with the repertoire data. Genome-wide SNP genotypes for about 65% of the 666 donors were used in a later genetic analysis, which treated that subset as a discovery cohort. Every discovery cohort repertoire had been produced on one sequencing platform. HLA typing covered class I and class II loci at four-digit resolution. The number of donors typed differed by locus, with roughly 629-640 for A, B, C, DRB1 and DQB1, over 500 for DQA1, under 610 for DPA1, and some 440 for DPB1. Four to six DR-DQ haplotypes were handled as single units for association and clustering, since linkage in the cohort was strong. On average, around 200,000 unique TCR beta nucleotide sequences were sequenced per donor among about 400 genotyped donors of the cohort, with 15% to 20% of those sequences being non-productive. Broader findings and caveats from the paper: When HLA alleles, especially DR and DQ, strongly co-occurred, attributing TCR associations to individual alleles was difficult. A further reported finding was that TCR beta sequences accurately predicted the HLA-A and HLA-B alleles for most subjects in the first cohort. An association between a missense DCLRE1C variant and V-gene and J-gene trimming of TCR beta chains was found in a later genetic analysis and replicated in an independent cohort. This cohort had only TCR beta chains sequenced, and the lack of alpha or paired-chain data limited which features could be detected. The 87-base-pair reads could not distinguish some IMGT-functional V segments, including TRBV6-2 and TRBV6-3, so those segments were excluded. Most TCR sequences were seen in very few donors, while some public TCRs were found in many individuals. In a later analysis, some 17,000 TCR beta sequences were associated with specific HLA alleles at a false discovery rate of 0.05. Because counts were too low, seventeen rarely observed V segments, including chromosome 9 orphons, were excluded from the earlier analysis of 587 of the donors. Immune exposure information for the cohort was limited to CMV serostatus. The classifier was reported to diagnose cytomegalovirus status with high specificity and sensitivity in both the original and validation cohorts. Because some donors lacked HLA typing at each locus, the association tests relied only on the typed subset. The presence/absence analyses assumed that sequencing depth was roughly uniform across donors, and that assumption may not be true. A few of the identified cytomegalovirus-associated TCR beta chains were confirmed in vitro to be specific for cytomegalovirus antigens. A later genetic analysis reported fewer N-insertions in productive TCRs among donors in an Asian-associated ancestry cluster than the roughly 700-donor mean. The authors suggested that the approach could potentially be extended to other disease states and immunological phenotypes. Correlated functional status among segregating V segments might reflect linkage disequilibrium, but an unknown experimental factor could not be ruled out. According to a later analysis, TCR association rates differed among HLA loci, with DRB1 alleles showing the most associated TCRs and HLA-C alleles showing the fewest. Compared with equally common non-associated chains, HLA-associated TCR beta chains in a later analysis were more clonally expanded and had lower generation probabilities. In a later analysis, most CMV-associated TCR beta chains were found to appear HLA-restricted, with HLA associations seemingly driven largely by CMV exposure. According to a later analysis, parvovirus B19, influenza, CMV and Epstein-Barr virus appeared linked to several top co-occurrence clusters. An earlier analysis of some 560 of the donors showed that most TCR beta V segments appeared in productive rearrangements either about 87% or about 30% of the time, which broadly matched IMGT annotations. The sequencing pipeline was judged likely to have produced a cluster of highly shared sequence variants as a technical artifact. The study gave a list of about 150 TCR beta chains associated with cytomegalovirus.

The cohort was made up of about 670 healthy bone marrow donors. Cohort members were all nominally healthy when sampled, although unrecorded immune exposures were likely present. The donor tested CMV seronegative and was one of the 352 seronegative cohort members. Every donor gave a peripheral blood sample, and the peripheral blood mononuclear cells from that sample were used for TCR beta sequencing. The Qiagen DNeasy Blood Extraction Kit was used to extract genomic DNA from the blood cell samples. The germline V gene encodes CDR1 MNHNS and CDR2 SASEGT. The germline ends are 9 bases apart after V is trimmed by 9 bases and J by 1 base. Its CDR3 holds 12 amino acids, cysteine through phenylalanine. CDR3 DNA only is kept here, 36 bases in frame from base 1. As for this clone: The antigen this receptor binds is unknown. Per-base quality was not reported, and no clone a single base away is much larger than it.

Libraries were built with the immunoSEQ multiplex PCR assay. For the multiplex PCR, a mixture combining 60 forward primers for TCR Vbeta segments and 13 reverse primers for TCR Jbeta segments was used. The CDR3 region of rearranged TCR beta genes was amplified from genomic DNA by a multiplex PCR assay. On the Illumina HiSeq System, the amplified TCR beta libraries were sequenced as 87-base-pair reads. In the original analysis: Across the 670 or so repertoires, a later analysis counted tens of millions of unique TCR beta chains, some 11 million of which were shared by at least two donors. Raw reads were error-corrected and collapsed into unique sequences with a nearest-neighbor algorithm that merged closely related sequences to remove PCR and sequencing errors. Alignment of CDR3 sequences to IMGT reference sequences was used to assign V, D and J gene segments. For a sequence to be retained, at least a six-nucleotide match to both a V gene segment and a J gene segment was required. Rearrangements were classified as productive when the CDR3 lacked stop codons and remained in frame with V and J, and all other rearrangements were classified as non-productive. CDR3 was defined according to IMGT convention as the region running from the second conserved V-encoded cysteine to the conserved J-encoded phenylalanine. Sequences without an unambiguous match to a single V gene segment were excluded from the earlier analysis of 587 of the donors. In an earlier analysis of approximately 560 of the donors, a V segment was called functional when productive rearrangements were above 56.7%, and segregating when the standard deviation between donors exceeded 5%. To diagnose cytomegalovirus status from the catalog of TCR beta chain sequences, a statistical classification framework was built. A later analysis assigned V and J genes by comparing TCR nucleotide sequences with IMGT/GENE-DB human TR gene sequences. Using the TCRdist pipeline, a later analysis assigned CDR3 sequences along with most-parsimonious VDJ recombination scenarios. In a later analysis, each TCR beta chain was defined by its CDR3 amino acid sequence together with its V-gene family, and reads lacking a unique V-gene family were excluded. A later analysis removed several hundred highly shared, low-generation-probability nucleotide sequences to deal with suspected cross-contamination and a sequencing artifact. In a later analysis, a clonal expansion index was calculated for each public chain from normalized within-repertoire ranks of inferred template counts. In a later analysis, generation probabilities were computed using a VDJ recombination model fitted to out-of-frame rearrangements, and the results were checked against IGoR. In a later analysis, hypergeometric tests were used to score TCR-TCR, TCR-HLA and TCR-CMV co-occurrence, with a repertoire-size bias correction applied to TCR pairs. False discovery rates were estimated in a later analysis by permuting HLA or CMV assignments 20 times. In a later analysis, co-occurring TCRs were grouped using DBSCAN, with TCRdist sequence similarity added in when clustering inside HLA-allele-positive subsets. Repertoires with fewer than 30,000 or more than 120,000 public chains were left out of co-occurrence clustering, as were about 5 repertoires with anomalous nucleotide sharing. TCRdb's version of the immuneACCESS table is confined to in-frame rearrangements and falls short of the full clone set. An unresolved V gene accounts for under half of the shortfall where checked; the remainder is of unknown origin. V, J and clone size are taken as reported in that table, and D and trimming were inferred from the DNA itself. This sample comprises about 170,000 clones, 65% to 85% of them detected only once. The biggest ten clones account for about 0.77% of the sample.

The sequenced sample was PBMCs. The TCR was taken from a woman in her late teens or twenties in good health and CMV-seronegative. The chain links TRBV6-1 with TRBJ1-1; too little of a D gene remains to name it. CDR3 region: CARMNWNTEAFF. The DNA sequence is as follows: TGTGCCAGGATGAACTGGAACACTGAAGCTTTCTTT.